These 22 T cell receptor beta chains were sequenced from one sample in a study of T cell changes during pregnancy in multiple sclerosis. Assay used: immunoSEQ multiplex PCR; TCRdb lists only in-frame clones, some missing. The table records tens of thousands of clones, about nine tenths of them present only once. Sequencing used CD8+ T cells from peripheral blood mononuclear cells, obtained in the second trimester of pregnancy. The source is a female donor with multiple sclerosis, enrolled in a pregnancy study.

V and J are TRBV9 and TRBJ2-1, with 11 bases lining up with TRBD2. Germline assignment: CDR1 SGDLS and CDR2 YYNGEE. Trimming removed 5 bases from V and 7 bases from J; junction bases left unmatched: 8. The CDR3 totals 15 residues. Here the CDR3 reads CASSVTSGSLNEQFF. The DNA of the CDR3 is TGTGCCAGCAGTGTAACTAGCGGGAGTCTAAATGAGCAGTTCTTC.

The chain uses TRBV2 and TRBJ2-5; 9 positions agree with TRBD2. J was trimmed by 4 bases and V by 3 bases; bases with no gene match: 9. This CDR3 has 16 amino acids. Germline values: CDR1 SNHLY, CDR2 FYNNEI. CDR3 nucleotide sequence: TGTGCCAGCAGTGACCTCGCGGGAGGGCCACGAGAGACCCAGTACTTC. It is translated as CASSDLAGGPRETQYF.

This rearrangement joins TRBV5-8 to TRBJ2-6; 9 nucleotides line up with TRBD1. The germline gives CDR1 SGHTS, CDR2 YDEGEE. J lost 7 bases, V lost 4 bases, and 9 bases had no gene match. This CDR3 region has 16 residues. CDR3 sequence reads: CASSPRTGVPANVLTF. CDR3 sequence (DNA): TGTGCCAGCAGCCCCCGGACAGGGGTACCCGCCAACGTCCTGACTTTC.

This rearrangement joins TRBV29-1 to TRBJ2-1; D not certain. Trimming removed 4 bases from V and 8 bases from J, with 6 bases in between. Germline loops: CDR1 SQVTM, CDR2 ANQGSEA. The CDR3 consists of 10 residues. This CDR3 is CSVGRYEQFF. The CDR3 DNA reads as TGCAGCGTTGGGCGGTATGAGCAGTTCTTC.

The chain carries TRBV2 and TRBJ2-6; D perhaps matches TRBD1 (5 bases). Trimming shortened V by 7 bases and J by 4 bases, and 11 bases separated the two germline ends. The CDR3 is 14 amino acids. CDR1 and CDR2 (germline): SNHLY, FYNNEI. CDR3 sequence (DNA): TGTGCCAGCACTCAGGGTACAGGGGCCAACGTCCTGACTTTC. This encodes CASTQGTGANVLTF.

CDR3 residues: CAISESRVGGAGNTEAFF. CDR3 bases: TGTGCCATCAGTGAGTCTAGAGTAGGGGGCGCTGGGAACACTGAAGCTTTCTTT. This rearrangement joins TRBV10-3 to TRBJ1-1; 7 nucleotides align to TRBD1. The ends lost 0 bases at V and 1 base at J; junction bases unmatched: 11. This CDR3 contains 18 residues. The germline V gene has CDR1 ENHRY and CDR2 SYGVKD.

The chain employs TRBV7-6 and TRBJ2-7, with D unresolved. The CDR3 is 13 amino acids. Between the trimmed V and J ends, which lost 0 bases and 2 bases, there was a span of 5 bases. CDR1 is SGHVS and CDR2 is FNYEAQ in the germline V gene. DNA of the CDR3: TGTGCCAGCAGCTTAGCCGACACCTACGAGCAGTACTTC. As protein: CASSLADTYEQYF. Filled out from reference TRBV7-6 and TRBJ2-7, the complete variable domain reads GAGVSQSPRYKVTKRGQDVALRCDPISGHVSLYWYRQALGQGPEFLTYFNYEAQQDKSGLPNDRFSAERPEGSISTLTIQRTEQRDSAMYRCASSLADTYEQYFGPGTRLTVT.

The chain carries TRBV7-9 and TRBJ1-2; D ambiguous. The germline V gene encodes CDR1 SEHNR and CDR2 FQNEAQ (reference sequence). This CDR3 is built from 15 residues. V gave up 0 bases and J gave up 7 bases, with 15 bases separating them. The DNA of the CDR3 is TGTGCCAGCAGCTTAGCGCTTTATAGCGGAGGTGGCTACACCTTC. It yields the protein CASSLALYSGGGYTF.

The CDR3 loop reads CASSLGTGPDTIYF. CDR3 coding DNA: TGTGCCAGCAGCTTGGGGACAGGGCCGGACACCATATATTTT. The V and J genes are TRBV5-6 and TRBJ1-3; TRBD1 agrees at 8 bases. Germline lookup yields CDR1 SGHDT and CDR2 YYEEEE. Losses at the gene ends were 0 bases for V and 8 bases for J; bases not matched to a gene: 4. CDR3 length: 14 amino acids.

A few counts support this clone. This rearrangement joins TRBV27 to TRBJ1-1; 7 bases agree with TRBD1. There are 13 residues in the CDR3. CDR1 is MNHEY and CDR2 is SMNVEV in the germline V gene (reference sequence). The V segment lost 3 bases and the J segment 5 bases; nucleotides outside the gene matches: 3. CDR3 DNA: TGTGCCAGCAGTTTTGGGGGACAGACTGAAGCTTTCTTT. As protein: CASSFGGQTEAFF.

Only a few counts were recorded for this clone. The chain recombines TRBV5-1 with TRBJ2-1, with 10 bases aligning to TRBD2. Germline values: CDR1 SGHRS, CDR2 YFSETQ. The CDR3 runs 16 residues. The trim removed 4 bases at V and 8 bases at J, leaving 12 bases unmatched. The CDR3 nucleotides are TGCGCCAGCAGCACTTGGGTGGCTAGCGGGAGTGATGAGCAGTTCTTC. Translating it yields CASSTWVASGSDEQFF.

The rearrangement joins TRBV4-3 to TRBJ2-7, with 12 bases fitting TRBD1. The CDR3 consists of 15 residues. Trimming cost V 5 bases and J 4 bases; bases outside gene matches: 6. Germline V CDR1 and CDR2: LGHNA, YSLEER. The DNA for the CDR3 is TGCGCCAGCAGCGAAGGGACAGGGGGCTCGTACGAGCAGTACTTC. This encodes CASSEGTGGSYEQYF.

The chain couples TRBV14 to TRBJ2-7; no reliable D call. This CDR3 contains 15 residues. Trimming took off 2 bases at V and 0 bases at J, with 11 bases between the two ends. Looked up from germline, CDR1 is SGHDN and CDR2 is FVKESK. The CDR3 DNA is TGTGCCAGCAGCCAATTCCCAGCGAGCTCCTACGAGCAGTACTTC. Encoded protein: CASSQFPASSYEQYF.

The rearrangement links TRBV5-4 to TRBJ2-7; no clear D. V lost 0 bases and J lost 5, with 6 bases in between. Germline V gene lookup returns CDR1 SGHNT and CDR2 YYREEE (reference sequence). This CDR3 is 12 amino acids long. CDR3 coding DNA: TGTGCCAGCAGCTTGGCCGGTGACGAGCAGTACTTC. This encodes CASSLAGDEQYF.

The chain joins TRBV27 to TRBJ2-7; TRBD2 might be the D (6 bases). The germline V gene encodes CDR1 MNHEY and CDR2 SMNVEV (reference sequence). V was cut by 2 bases and J by 4 bases, with 6 bases left in between. The CDR3 length is 12 residues. Here the CDR3 DNA reads TGTGCCAGCAGTTTAGGAGGGTACGAGCAGTACTTC. Amino acids: CASSLGGYEQYF.

This chain uses TRBV11-1 with TRBJ1-2; 8 nucleotides agree with TRBD1. CDR1 SGHAT and CDR2 FQDESV come from the germline V gene (reference sequence). V gave up 3 bases and J gave up 8 bases; unmatched junction bases: 20. The CDR3 runs 18 residues. CDR3 sequence (DNA): TGTGCCAGCAGCTTTTTGGGACAGGAGCTCTATCCCACCAACGGCTACACCTTC. It encodes CASSFLGQELYPTNGYTF.

The J gene is TRBJ2-1, the V gene TRBV19; 7 bases match TRBD2. The CDR3 spans 11 residues. Looked up from germline, CDR1 is LNHDA and CDR2 is SQIVND (reference sequence). The V and J ends lost 9 bases and 10 bases, in that order; junction bases with no gene match: 6. The CDR3 is CASTSGDEQFF. The CDR3 DNA sequence: TGTGCCAGCACCAGCGGGGACGAGCAGTTCTTC.

The genes are TRBV19 and TRBJ2-7, with D possibly being TRBD2 (6 bases). Germline V CDR1 and CDR2: LNHDA, SQIVND (reference sequence). The length of the CDR3 is 14 residues. Trimming pared 6 bases from V and 3 bases from J, leaving 15 bases between. Here the CDR3 reads CASSPEGLFYEQYF. CDR3 in DNA: TGTGCCAGTAGCCCGGAGGGGCTCTTCTACGAGCAGTACTTC. The whole variable domain, filled in from reference TRBV19 and TRBJ2-7, reads DGGITQSPKYLFRKEGQNVTLSCEQNLNHDAMYWYRQDPGQGLRLIYYSQIVNDFQKGDIAEGYSVSREKKESFPLTVTSAQKNPTAFYLCASSPEGLFYEQYFGPGTRLTVT.

The chain is built from TRBV5-6 and TRBJ2-7; perhaps TRBD1 as D (6 bases). Trimming removed 0 bases from V and 9 bases from J, with 16 bases in between. The CDR3 consists of 14 residues. In germline, CDR1 is SGHDT, CDR2 YYEEEE. In DNA, the CDR3 is TGTGCCAGCAGCTTGGCCGGACAGCTTCGGGGGCAGTACTTC. Its translation is CASSLAGQLRGQYF.

The chain's CDR3 is CASSLAGLGASEQYF. The CDR3, as DNA: TGTGCCAGCAGCTTGGCAGGGTTGGGGGCGAGTGAGCAGTACTTC. The chain carries TRBV5-4 and TRBJ2-7, with D possibly TRBD1 on 6 matching bases. CDR3 size: 15 residues. The germline CDR1 and CDR2 sequences are SGHNT and YYREEE (reference sequence). V was pared by 0 bases and J by 7 bases, with 17 bases between.

The table lists this clone with a count of one. This chain joins TRBV6-5 and TRBJ2-3; 8 nucleotides agree with TRBD2. Looked up from germline, CDR1 is MNHEY and CDR2 is SVGAGI. After removal of 5 bases from V and 5 bases from J, the junction contained 6 bases not matched to a gene. This CDR3 contains 14 residues. This chain's CDR3 is CASSLPGLGDTQYF. CDR3 nucleotide sequence: TGTGCCAGCAGTCTACCGGGACTAGGAGATACGCAGTATTTT.

V gene TRBV2 combines with J gene TRBJ1-5; TRBD1 agrees at 7 bases. Losses at the gene ends were 4 bases for V and 3 bases for J; bases not matched to a gene: 6. Germline V gene sequence: CDR1 SNHLY, CDR2 FYNNEI. CDR3 length: 15 amino acids. The CDR3 nucleotides are TGTGCCAGCAGTGTACAGGGGCAGGACAATCAGCCCCAGCATTTT. Amino acid sequence: CASSVQGQDNQPQHF.